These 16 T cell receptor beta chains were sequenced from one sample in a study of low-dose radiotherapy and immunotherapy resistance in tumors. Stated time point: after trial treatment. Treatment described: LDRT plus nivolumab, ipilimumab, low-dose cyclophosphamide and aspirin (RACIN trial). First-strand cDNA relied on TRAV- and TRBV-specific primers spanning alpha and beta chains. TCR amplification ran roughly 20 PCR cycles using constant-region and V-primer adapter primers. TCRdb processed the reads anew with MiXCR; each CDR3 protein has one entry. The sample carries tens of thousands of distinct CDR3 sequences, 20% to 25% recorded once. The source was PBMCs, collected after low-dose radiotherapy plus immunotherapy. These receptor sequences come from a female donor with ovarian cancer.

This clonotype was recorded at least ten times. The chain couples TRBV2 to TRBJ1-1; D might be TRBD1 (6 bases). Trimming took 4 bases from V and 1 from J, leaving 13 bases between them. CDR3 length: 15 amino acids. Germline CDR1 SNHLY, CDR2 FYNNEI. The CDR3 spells CASSGAMGQNTEAFF. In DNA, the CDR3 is TGTGCCAGCAGTGGGGCAATGGGACAGAACACTGAAGCTTTCTTT.

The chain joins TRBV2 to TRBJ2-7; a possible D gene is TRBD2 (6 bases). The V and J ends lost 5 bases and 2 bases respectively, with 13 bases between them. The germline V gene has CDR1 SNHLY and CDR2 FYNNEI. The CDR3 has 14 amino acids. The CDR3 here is CASSYSGGAYEQYF. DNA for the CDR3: TGTGCCAGCAGTTACTCCGGGGGAGCCTACGAGCAGTACTTC.

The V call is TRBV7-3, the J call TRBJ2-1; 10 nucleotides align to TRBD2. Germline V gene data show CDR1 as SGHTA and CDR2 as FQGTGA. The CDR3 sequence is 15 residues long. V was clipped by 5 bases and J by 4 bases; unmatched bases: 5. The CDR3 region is CASSILAGGYNEQFF. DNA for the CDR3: TGTGCCAGCAGCATCTTAGCGGGGGGTTACAATGAGCAGTTCTTC.

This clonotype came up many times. The chain's CDR3 is CASSYSRYPNTEAFF. DNA of the CDR3: TGTGCCAGCAGTTACTCCAGGTACCCAAACACTGAAGCTTTCTTT. The chain couples TRBV6-2 or TRBV6-3 to TRBJ1-1, with D unclear. Germline V gene data show CDR1 as MNHEY and CDR2 as SVGEGT. V was clipped by 0 bases and J by 2 bases, with 10 bases between them. The CDR3 has 15 residues.

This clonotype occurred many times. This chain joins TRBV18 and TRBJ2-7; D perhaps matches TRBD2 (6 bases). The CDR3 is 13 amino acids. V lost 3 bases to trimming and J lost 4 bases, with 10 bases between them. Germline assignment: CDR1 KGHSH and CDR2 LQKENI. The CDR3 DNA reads TGTGCCAGCTCACCTCAGGGAGGTTACGAGCAGTACTTC. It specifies CASSPQGGYEQYF.

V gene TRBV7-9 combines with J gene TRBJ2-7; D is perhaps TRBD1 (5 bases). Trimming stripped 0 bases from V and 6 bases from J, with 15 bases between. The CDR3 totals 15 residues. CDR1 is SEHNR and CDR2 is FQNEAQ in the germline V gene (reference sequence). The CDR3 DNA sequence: TGTGCCAGCAGCTTAGCGCTGGCAGGGAAGGGCGAGCAGTACTTC. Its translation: CASSLALAGKGEQYF.

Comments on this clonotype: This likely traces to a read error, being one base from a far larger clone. This CDR3 reads CATSRETGYEQFF. For the CDR3, the DNA is TGTGCCACCAGCAGAGAGACAGGGTACGAGCAGTTCTTC. The chain recombines TRBV15 with TRBJ2-1; 7 bases line up with TRBD1. The CDR3 consists of 13 residues. Germline-derived CDR1 and CDR2 are LNHNV and YYDKDF (reference sequence). V lost 0 bases to trimming and J lost 10 bases; unmatched junction nucleotides: 3.

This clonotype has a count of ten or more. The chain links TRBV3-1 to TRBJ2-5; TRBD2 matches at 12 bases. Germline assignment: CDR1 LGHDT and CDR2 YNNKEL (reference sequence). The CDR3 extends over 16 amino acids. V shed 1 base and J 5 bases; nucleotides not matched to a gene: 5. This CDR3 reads CASSQASGGALETQYF. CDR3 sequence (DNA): TGTGCCAGCAGCCAAGCTAGCGGGGGGGCCTTGGAGACCCAGTACTTC.

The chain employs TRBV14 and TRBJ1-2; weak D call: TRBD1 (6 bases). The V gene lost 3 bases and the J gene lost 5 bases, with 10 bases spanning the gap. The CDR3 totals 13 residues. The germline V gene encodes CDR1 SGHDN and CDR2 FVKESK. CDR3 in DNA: TGTGCCAGCAGCCACGACAGGCGGTATGGCTACACCTTC. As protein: CASSHDRRYGYTF.

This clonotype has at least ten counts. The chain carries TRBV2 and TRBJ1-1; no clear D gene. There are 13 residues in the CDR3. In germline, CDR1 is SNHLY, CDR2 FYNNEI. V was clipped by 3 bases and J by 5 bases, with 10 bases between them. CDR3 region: CASSDGVGTEAFF. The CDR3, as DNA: TGTGCCAGCAGTGATGGGGTGGGGACTGAAGCTTTCTTT.

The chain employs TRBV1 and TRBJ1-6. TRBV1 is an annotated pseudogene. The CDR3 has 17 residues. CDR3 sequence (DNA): TGCACCAGCAGCCAAGAAAACCCTCCGGGGCCTCATTCACCCCTCCACTTT. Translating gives CTSSQENPPGPHSPLHF.

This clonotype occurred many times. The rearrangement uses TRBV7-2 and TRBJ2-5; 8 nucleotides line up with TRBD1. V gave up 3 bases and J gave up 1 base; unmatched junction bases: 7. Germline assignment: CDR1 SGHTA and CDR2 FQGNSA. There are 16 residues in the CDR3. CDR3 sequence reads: CASSLGPGGGQETQYF. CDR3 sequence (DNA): TGTGCCAGCAGCTTGGGACCAGGGGGCGGCCAAGAGACCCAGTACTTC.

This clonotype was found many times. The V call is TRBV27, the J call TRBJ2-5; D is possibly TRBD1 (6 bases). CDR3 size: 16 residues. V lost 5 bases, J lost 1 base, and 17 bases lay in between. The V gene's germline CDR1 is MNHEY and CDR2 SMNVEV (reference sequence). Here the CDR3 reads CASSPRTSGVQETQYF. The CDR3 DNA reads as TGTGCCAGCAGTCCACGAACCTCAGGGGTCCAAGAGACCCAGTACTTC.

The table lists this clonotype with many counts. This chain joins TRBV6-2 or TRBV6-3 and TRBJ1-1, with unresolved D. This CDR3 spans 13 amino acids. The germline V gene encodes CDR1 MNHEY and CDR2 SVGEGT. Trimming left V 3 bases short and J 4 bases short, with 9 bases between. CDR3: CASSYTRGTEAFF. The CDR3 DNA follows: TGTGCCAGCAGTTATACCCGGGGCACTGAAGCTTTCTTT.

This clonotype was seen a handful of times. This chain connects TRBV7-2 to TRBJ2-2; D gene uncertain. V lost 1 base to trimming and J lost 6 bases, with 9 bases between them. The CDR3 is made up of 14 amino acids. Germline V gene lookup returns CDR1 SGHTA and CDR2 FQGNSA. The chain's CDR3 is CASSLVKKPGELFF. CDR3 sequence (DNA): TGTGCCAGCAGCTTAGTGAAGAAGCCCGGGGAGCTGTTTTTT.

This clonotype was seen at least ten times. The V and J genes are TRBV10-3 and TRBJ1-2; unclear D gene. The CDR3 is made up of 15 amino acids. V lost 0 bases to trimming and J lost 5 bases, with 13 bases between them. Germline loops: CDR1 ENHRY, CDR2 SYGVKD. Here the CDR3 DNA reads TGTGCCATCAGTGAGTCTCCATTCGACCTGTATGGCTACACCTTC. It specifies CAISESPFDLYGYTF.